The source of this T cell receptor beta chain is a study of esophageal squamous cell carcinoma under preoperative chemotherapy. About the study: Samples included peripheral blood T cells as well as tumor-infiltrating lymphocytes. Study-wide points: After paclitaxel-nedaplatin, abundant clones were more likely to contract than amplify. After treatment, tumor-infiltrating lymphocytes apparently came partly from blood T cells.

CDR1 SGHVS and CDR2 FQNEAQ come from the germline V gene. The CDR3 totals 13 residues, both ends included. Described time point: after preoperative PTX-NDP chemotherapy. TCRdb passed the PCR reads through MiXCR, listing each CDR3 protein once. The repertoire consists of about 18,000 distinct CDR3 sequences, with 40% to 55% occurring once and the leading ten covering 25% to 30%. As to this clonotype: The antigen remains undetermined. No conserved phenylalanine or tryptophan is present at the end of the CDR3, so a read error is the likely explanation. It is unclear where the CDR3 begins or ends on the DNA, so no DNA is shown, and the CDR3 is as TCRdb lists it.

This sample was taken from a patient given preoperative chemotherapy. This receptor was identified in a human donor with esophageal squamous cell carcinoma. The donor label of this sample is uncertain. The chain couples TRBV7-8 to TRBJ2-5. The CDR3 loop is CASSLALMETQFL.